Listed here are 6 T cell receptor beta chains from one sample, sequenced in a study of T cells in Graves' hyperthyroidism and ophthalmopathy. There were TCR beta CDR3 regions amplified from RNA transcripts. The HTBI set primed first-round TCR CDR3 RT-PCR. TCRdb re-called the multiplex PCR reads through MiXCR, storing one row per CDR3 protein. The profile shows under 450,000 distinct CDR3 sequences, approximately 15% of them singletons. Sequencing was carried out using blood. The receptors were sampled from a woman aged 18-29 years with Graves' hyperthyroidism.

On this clonotype itself: One end of the junction fails to match germline, which may point to a read error. This chain connects TRBV11-2 to TRBJ2-5, with D unclear. The CDR3 is 14 residues long. CDR1 is SGHAT, CDR2 FQNNGV, per germline. The CDR3 sequence: CASSPGVLQETQYF. Here the CDR3 DNA reads TGCGCCAGCAGCCCTGGGGTCCTCCAAGAGACCCAGTACTTC.

The chain is built from TRBV10-1 and TRBJ2-6; D is perhaps TRBD2 (5 bases). V was cut by 7 bases and J by 0 bases, with 7 bases left in between. Germline V CDR1 and CDR2: WNHNN, SYGVQD (reference sequence). The CDR3 has 14 amino acids. The CDR3 sequence is CASITSSGANVLTF. The CDR3 bases are TGCGCCAGCATTACTAGCTCTGGGGCCAACGTCCTGACTTTC.

Ten or more counts support this clonotype. CDR3: CASSSPGGHEQYF. For the CDR3, the DNA is TGTGCCAGCAGCTCGCCAGGGGGCCACGAGCAGTACTTC. This chain joins TRBV7-9 and TRBJ2-7, with 8 bases that match TRBD1. This CDR3 contains 13 residues. Germline V gives CDR1 SEHNR, CDR2 FQNEAQ (reference sequence). V gave up 4 bases and J gave up 5 bases; unmatched junction bases: 4.

This clonotype appeared many times. This may arise from a read error, as a much more abundant clone is one base away. This chain links TRBV2 with TRBJ2-4; D call uncertain. Trimming cost V 0 bases and J 0 bases, with 6 bases left between them. The CDR3 extends over 15 amino acids. CDR1 and CDR2 from the germline V gene are SNHLY and FYNNEI. CDR3 DNA: TGTGCCAGCAGTGAAGCGGTGCTAGCCAAAAACATTCAGTACTTC. Translated: CASSEAVLAKNIQYF.

V usage is TRBV20-1 and J usage is TRBJ1-4, with D perhaps TRBD1 (6 bases). CDR3 size: 14 residues. Germline V gene lookup returns CDR1 DFQATT and CDR2 SNEGSKA (reference sequence). Trimming removed 0 bases at V and 12 bases at J, with 17 bases between. The CDR3, as DNA: TGCAGTGCTAGAGAGATGCAGGGGCAGGTAGAACTGTTTTTT. This gives the protein CSAREMQGQVELFF.

This clonotype was seen ten or more times. This chain links TRBV3-1 with TRBJ2-5, with TRBD1 matching 7 bases. Trimming cost V 1 base and J 2 bases; bases outside gene matches: 7. CDR1 is LGHDT, CDR2 YNNKEL, per germline (reference sequence). The CDR3 length is 16 residues. CDR3 sequence reads: CASSQVPGTAQETQYF. CDR3 bases: TGTGCCAGCAGCCAAGTCCCCGGGACAGCTCAAGAGACCCAGTACTTC.